This T cell receptor beta chain stems from a study of CD8 T cells in ankylosing spondylitis. Study findings and constraints: Previous work reported some of these motif variants in the synovial fluid and blood of reactive arthritis.

Each CDR3 protein is one row after TCRdb ran MiXCR on the 5' RACE reads. The sample gives around 320,000 distinct CDR3 sequences, roughly 20% of which show up once; roughly 4% is in the top ten. On this clonotype: Its antigen is not known.

Germline CDR1 reads SGHDN; CDR2 reads FVKESK. The CDR3 spans 15 residues. The V gene lost 4 bases and the J gene lost 0 bases, with 10 bases spanning the gap. Sequenced input: blood, either unsorted or a sorted T cell fraction (not recorded which). The chain employs TRBV14 and TRBJ2-1, with no clear D. The origin of this receptor is a female donor with ankylosing spondylitis or in good health (not recorded which). The CDR3 sequence is CASSRLRSSYNEQFF. CDR3 bases: TGTGCCAGCAGCCGTCTTAGGAGCTCCTACAATGAGCAGTTCTTC.